This TCR beta chain was captured by sequencing in a study of HIV-infected patients and healthy controls. Study-level results: Significantly higher mean Gini indices appeared in HIV-infected repertoires, possibly reflecting oligoclonality.

Reverse transcription used 450 to 550 ng RNA and constant-region primers for alpha and beta. Each of the alpha and beta chains got its own library through chain-specific third strand synthesis with indices. A single primer pair per chain amplified all rearrangements, with per-molecule barcodes. A 5' RACE adapter with a random hexamer and the SP2 primer site was joined to cDNA. TCRdb recomputed calls from the 5' RACE reads with MiXCR, one row per CDR3 protein. The sample has fewer than 20,000 distinct CDR3 sequences; 7% are singletons. This clonotype qualifies as medium-sized. Its antigen remains unidentified. Germline V gene sequence: CDR1 DFQATT, CDR2 SNEGSKA (reference sequence). CDR3 length: 15 residues. V was pared by 2 bases and J by 4 bases, with 18 bases between. All unsorted peripheral T cells were captured because whole blood was used without fractionation.

The chain couples TRBV20-1 to TRBJ2-7; tentative D call: TRBD1 (6 bases). The origin of this receptor is an adult in good health. The material sequenced was blood. CDR3: CSARRPTGGFYEQYF. The CDR3 DNA reads TGCAGTGCTAGACGCCCGACAGGTGGATTTTACGAGCAGTACTTC.